This T cell receptor (beta chain) was captured in a study of blood T cells in healthy people across ages. V lost 6 bases and J lost 4, with 13 bases in between. Germline V lookup: CDR1 DFQATT, CDR2 SNEGSKA (reference sequence). This CDR3 is built from 12 residues. A J-beta primer mix and a sample-barcoded 5' primer were used in a second PCR of about 6 to 12 cycles. TCRdb re-called the 5' RACE reads with MiXCR, one entry per CDR3 protein. The sample includes about 1.8 million distinct CDR3 sequences, about 50% seen only once; the top ten take roughly 2.1%. The sequenced material came from blood. This TCR was recovered from a woman in her thirties or forties in good health. The chain combines TRBV20-1 with TRBJ2-7; no clear D. The CDR3 sequence is CSAIGPNYEQYF. The DNA for the CDR3 is TGCAGTGCGATCGGCCCCAATTACGAGCAGTACTTC.